This T cell receptor beta chain was captured by sequencing in a study of blood T cell repertoires in COVID-19. Profiled with immunoSEQ multiplex PCR; TCRdb holds only in-frame clones, not every one. The data contain about 310,000 clones, approximately 90% of them singletons. Germline V gives CDR1 SGHDN, CDR2 FVKESK. Trimming took off 1 base at V and 9 bases at J, with 25 bases between the two ends. The CDR3 has 17 amino acids. V and J are TRBV14 and TRBJ2-7, with a tentative D call TRBD2 (7 bases). The sequence derives from a young woman who had recovered from COVID-19. The specimen sequenced was PBMCs or T cells enriched from blood (not recorded which). CDR3 in DNA: TGTGCCAGCAGCCAAGGCCCCCCGGGGGGCGCGCGAATCCTGCAGTACTTC. Translating it yields CASSQGPPGGARILQYF.